The 16 T cell receptor beta chains in this list originate from one sample, sequenced in a study of blood T cell repertoires in COVID-19. Measured with immunoSEQ multiplex PCR; TCRdb has only the in-frame clones, and not every one. The sample records tens of thousands of clones, approximately 79% being singletons. The sequencing sample was made of peripheral blood. The receptor set was obtained from a human donor in a cohort sampled during active COVID-19.

This chain connects TRBV30 to TRBJ2-2; D may be TRBD1 (6 bases). CDR1 is GTSNPN and CDR2 is SVGIG in the germline V gene (reference sequence). V lost 2 bases and J lost 0, with 13 bases in between. CDR3 size: 16 residues. CDR3 bases: TGTGCCTGGAGTCACCTGGGGGCTGCGAACACCGGGGAGCTGTTTTTT. It yields the protein CAWSHLGAANTGELFF.

The rearrangement links TRBV19 to TRBJ2-3, with D tentatively TRBD1 (5 bases). The CDR3 has 13 residues. The germline V gene encodes CDR1 LNHDA and CDR2 SQIVND (reference sequence). Trimming shortened V by 4 bases and J by 1 base, and 6 bases separated the two germline ends. The CDR3: CASSRGGTDTQYF. CDR3 nucleotide sequence: TGTGCCAGTAGTAGGGGCGGCACAGATACGCAGTATTTT.

This clone showed up just a few times. This CDR3 is CASSTGQQYSPLHF. DNA for the CDR3: TGTGCCAGCAGCACGGGACAGCAGTATTCACCCCTCCACTTT. J is TRBJ1-6 and V is TRBV9; 7 bases agree with TRBD1. The CDR3 covers 14 residues. Germline values: CDR1 SGDLS, CDR2 YYNGEE. V shed 4 bases, J shed 8 bases, and the junction held 6 bases outside the gene matches.

This clone has a single count. CDR3 sequence: CASRKTGTYGYTF. The CDR3 DNA reads as TGTGCCAGCAGGAAGACAGGGACTTACGGCTACACCTTC. The chain combines TRBV6-5 with TRBJ1-2, with TRBD1 matching 7 bases. The V gene end was trimmed by 6 bases and the J gene end by 8 bases; junction bases not matched to a gene: 9. This CDR3 is built from 13 residues. CDR1 is MNHEY, CDR2 SVGAGI, per germline.

V and J are TRBV7-7 and TRBJ2-3; perhaps TRBD1 as D (5 bases). Trimming took 5 bases from V and 4 from J, leaving 10 bases between them. The CDR3 length is 13 residues. Germline assignment: CDR1 SSHAT and CDR2 FNYEAQ (reference sequence). The CDR3 loop reads CASSHLGPDTQYF. Here the CDR3 DNA reads TGTGCCAGCAGCCACCTGGGGCCAGATACGCAGTATTTT.

The chain carries TRBV7-2 and TRBJ1-2; 7 positions agree with TRBD1. CDR3 length: 12 amino acids. The trim removed 6 bases at V and 4 bases at J, leaving 2 bases unmatched. CDR1 SGHTA and CDR2 FQGNSA come from the germline V gene. CDR3 residues: CASSRDSYGYTF. As DNA, the CDR3 is TGTGCCAGCAGTCGGGACAGCTATGGCTACACCTTC.

CDR3 protein: CASSQSDLAPLHF. CDR3 nucleotide sequence: TGTGCCAGCAGCCAATCCGACCTAGCACCCCTCCACTTT. V usage is TRBV7-9 and J usage is TRBJ1-6, with D unclear. V lost 5 bases, J lost 11 bases, and 13 bases lay in between. This CDR3 has 13 amino acids. Germline V gene sequence: CDR1 SEHNR, CDR2 FQNEAQ (reference sequence).

The V and J genes are TRBV5-1 and TRBJ1-1, with TRBD1 as a possible D gene (6 bases). The V end was cut by 2 bases, the J end by 5 bases, with 10 bases between. This CDR3 has 13 residues. Germline V CDR1 and CDR2: SGHRS, YFSETQ. For the CDR3, the DNA is TGCGCCAGCAGCTTCAAGGGGGAAACTGAAGCTTTCTTT. Translation: CASSFKGETEAFF.

The chain couples TRBV27 to TRBJ1-2; TRBD1 is a possible D gene (5 bases). Trimming took off 3 bases at V and 4 bases at J, with 15 bases between the two ends. The length of the CDR3 is 15 residues. In germline, CDR1 is MNHEY, CDR2 SMNVEV (reference sequence). The chain's CDR3 is CASSFGAERGYGYTF. The CDR3 DNA reads TGTGCCAGCAGTTTCGGAGCAGAAAGGGGCTATGGCTACACCTTC.

V usage is TRBV15 and J usage is TRBJ2-7; 8 bases are shared with TRBD2. Unmatched junction bases numbered 11, after V lost 1 base and J lost 3 bases. CDR3 length equals 17 residues. Germline loops: CDR1 LNHNV, CDR2 YYDKDF (reference sequence). The CDR3 loop is CATSRVATGGLVYEQYF. CDR3 in DNA: TGTGCCACCAGCAGAGTTGCGACGGGGGGGCTCGTCTACGAGCAGTACTTC. Supplemented by reference TRBV15 and TRBJ2-7, the full variable domain reads DAMVIQNPRYQVTQFGKPVTLSCSQTLNHNVMYWYQQKSSQAPKLLFHYYDKDFNNEADTPDNFQSRRPNTSFCFLDIRSPGLGDTAMYLCATSRVATGGLVYEQYFGPGTRLTVT.

V is TRBV5-1 and J is TRBJ2-1; D is perhaps TRBD2 (6 bases). V lost 0 bases and J lost 0, with 7 bases in between. Looked up from germline, CDR1 is SGHRS and CDR2 is YFSETQ. This CDR3 is 15 amino acids long. CDR3 amino acids: CASSLAGSSYNEQFF. CDR3 DNA sequence: TGCGCCAGCAGCTTGGCCGGGAGCTCCTACAATGAGCAGTTCTTC. The variable domain in full, completed from reference TRBV5-1 and TRBJ2-1, reads KAGVTQTPRYLIKTRGQQVTLSCSPISGHRSVSWYQQTPGQGLQFLFEYFSETQRNKGNFPGRFSGRQFSNSRSEMNVSTLELGDSALYLCASSLAGSSYNEQFFGPGTRLTVL.

The V call is TRBV29-1, the J call TRBJ2-7; D possibly corresponds to TRBD2 (6 bases). Trimming pared 4 bases from V and 3 bases from J, leaving 10 bases between. CDR1 is SQVTM, CDR2 ANQGSEA, per germline. This CDR3 has 12 amino acids. The CDR3 loop is CSVVGTFYEQYF. The CDR3 region has the DNA TGCAGCGTTGTGGGGACTTTCTACGAGCAGTACTTC.

The rearrangement joins TRBV7-6 to TRBJ2-2; D remains unclear. The CDR3 has 16 amino acids. CDR1 is SGHVS, CDR2 FNYEAQ, per germline. V lost 1 base and J 1 base, leaving 10 bases between the germline ends. The CDR3 coding sequence is TGTGCCAGCAGCTTAGATGGGCTTGGGAACACCGGGGAGCTGTTTTTT. This gives the protein CASSLDGLGNTGELFF. The whole variable domain, remainder taken from reference TRBV7-6 and TRBJ2-2, is GAGVSQSPRYKVTKRGQDVALRCDPISGHVSLYWYRQALGQGPEFLTYFNYEAQQDKSGLPNDRFSAERPEGSISTLTIQRTEQRDSAMYRCASSLDGLGNTGELFFGEGSRLTVL.

This clone was seen once. The chain links TRBV27 to TRBJ1-2, with TRBD1 matching over 7 bases. The trim removed 3 bases at V and 3 bases at J, leaving 7 bases unmatched. The CDR3 extends over 15 amino acids. CDR1 is MNHEY, CDR2 SMNVEV, per germline (reference sequence). The CDR3 loop reads CASSFRAGTDYGYTF. In DNA form, the CDR3 reads TGTGCCAGCAGTTTCAGGGCCGGGACAGACTATGGCTACACCTTC.

V usage is TRBV28 and J usage is TRBJ1-5; a weak D match, TRBD1 (6 bases). The CDR3 loop spans 17 amino acids. V dropped 5 bases and J dropped 4 bases, with 21 bases sitting between them. Germline V gene sequence: CDR1 MDHEN, CDR2 SYDVKM. The CDR3: CASSPAQGTTGNQPQHF. CDR3 DNA sequence: TGTGCCAGCAGTCCCGCACAGGGAACAACGGGAAATCAGCCCCAGCATTTT.

The gene calls are TRBV6-5 and TRBJ2-1; D might be TRBD2 (5 bases). The V end was cut by 6 bases, the J end by 9 bases, with 12 bases between. Germline CDR1 and CDR2: MNHEY and SVGAGI. This CDR3 is built from 12 residues. CDR3 loop: CASRWEGSEQFF. The CDR3, as DNA: TGTGCCAGCAGATGGGAAGGGAGTGAGCAGTTCTTC.